The following is a TCR beta chain sequence with its context. Its antigen is not identified. These data come from a study of CD4 T cells in relation to SARS-CoV-2 and coronaviruses. At the level of the study: ViraFEST: approximately nine-day antigen culture of PBMCs, then TCR beta CDR3 sequencing.

Before the COVID-19 pandemic, during about 2011-2019, CD4+ T cells were taken from unexposed donors. CD4+ T cells were isolated from the cells after 10 days of culture. Cells permitting, SARS-CoV-2 S/N and four cold-coronavirus spikes were tested on unexposed-donor CD4+ T cells. CDR3 length: 17 amino acids. V shed 1 base and J 5 bases; nucleotides not matched to a gene: 8. Germline CDR1 MGHDK, CDR2 SYGVNS. Clones were sequenced by immunoSEQ multiplex PCR, and TCRdb holds only the in-frame ones, with some missing. Here the sample spans 15,000 to 20,000 clones, roughly four fifths being singletons. This rearrangement joins TRBV25-1 to TRBJ2-3; 11 bases fit TRBD2. The sample taken for sequencing was CD4+ T cells from PBMCs, cultured in vitro. The receptor comes from a human donor in good health. CDR3 DNA: TGTGCCAGCAGTGAATTTTTAGCGGGGGGGTGGGGAGATACGCAGTATTTT. Protein: CASSEFLAGGWGDTQYF.